This TCR beta chain was recorded in a study of T cells in Graves' hyperthyroidism and ophthalmopathy. It was RNA transcripts that yielded the amplified TCR beta CDR3 regions. Using the HTBI primer set, a first-round RT-PCR was run on the TCR CDR3. TCRdb reanalysed the multiplex PCR reads using MiXCR and keeps one entry per CDR3 protein. The data contain roughly 130,000 distinct CDR3 sequences, less than 25% of them singletons. V was clipped by 6 bases and J by 7 bases; unmatched bases: 12. CDR3 length: 16 residues. CDR1 and CDR2 from the germline V gene are MNHGY and SVAAGI. Disease duration under 2 months; hyperthyroidism patients were aged 18 to 65. Patients having uncontrolled infection, another autoimmune disease, pregnancy or lactation were not included. Study observations and caveats: Blood held most thyroid clonotypes expanded above 0.001 frequency.

In this sample, this clonotype turned up a few times. Its antigen is unidentified. The TCR sequence derives from a woman aged 50 to 60 with Graves' hyperthyroidism that later progressed to Graves' ophthalmopathy. The chain employs TRBV6-9 and TRBJ2-3, with 11 bases fitting TRBD1. Sequenced input: blood. CDR3 sequence: CASSLPGQGVVNTQYF. The CDR3 nucleotides are TGTGCCAGCAGCTTACCGGGACAGGGGGTGGTGAATACGCAGTATTTT.